Reported below is one T cell receptor beta chain. This entry comes from a study of blood T cell repertoires in COVID-19. The wider study: PBMCs, B-cell-depleted T cells, or T cells provided the cDNA or gDNA that made up the material.

The CDR3 loop spans 15 amino acids. CDR1 and CDR2 from the germline V gene are MNHEY and SMNVEV (reference sequence). The junction had 10 bases not matched to a gene; V was cut back by 5 bases and J by 5 bases. Living in roughly 23 US areas, the participants were between 18 and 89 years of age. Assignments of participants to cohorts depended upon their own reported clinical history. Donors in Cohort 3 who had recovered were those with two negative PCRs, healthcare professional clearance, or resolution of their symptoms. Clones were sequenced by immunoSEQ multiplex PCR, and TCRdb holds only the in-frame ones, with some missing. Of 200,000 to 250,000 clones listed, around nine tenths are singletons.

Sequenced input: PBMCs or T cells enriched from blood (not recorded which). This sequence was found in a man aged 25-45 years who had recovered from COVID-19. The V call is TRBV27, the J call TRBJ1-2; TRBD1 agrees at 8 bases. The CDR3 reads CASSIDRGPLYGYTF. CDR3 nucleotide sequence: TGTGCCAGCAGTATCGACAGGGGCCCCCTTTATGGCTACACCTTC.